The following is a T cell receptor (beta chain) sequence with its context. The antigen remains undetermined. Naive CD8 cells lacked CD45RO and underwent positive selection for CCR7, leaving out terminally differentiated effector memory CD45RA+ cells. The sample belongs to a study of shared clonotypes between healthy human individuals. Study summary: Serving as donors were a couple of women and three men, whose ages spanned 18 to 49.

The V end was cut by 2 bases, the J end by 5 bases, with 13 bases between. Germline loops: CDR1 SGHVS, CDR2 FQNEAQ. The CDR3 has 15 amino acids. Study-wide results and limits: The study found approximately 5% of naive CD4 clonotypes shared across several donors. Tissue TCR repertoires likely differ from these blood-only repertoires.

The assay ran at deep level. Produced via immunoSEQ multiplex PCR; TCRdb's table is partial and in-frame only. The sample carries around 600,000 clones, 98% recorded once. Sequencing was carried out using naive CD8+ T cells sorted from blood. The receptor comes from a man aged 25 to 40 in good health. The chain has TRBV7-8 and TRBJ2-1; possible D gene TRBD2, 6 bases. The CDR3 DNA sequence: TGTGCCAGCAGCTTATCGGGAGTCCGACACAATGAGCAGTTCTTC. Encoded protein: CASSLSGVRHNEQFF.